This note documents a single TCR beta chain sequence. This record comes from a study of blood T cell repertoires in COVID-19. Study-wide context: Both acute and convalescent COVID-19 samples were obtained from the United States, Italy and Spain. The cDNA or gDNA used as material had been derived from T cells, B-cell-depleted T cells, or PBMCs.

This CDR3 region has 14 residues. V dropped 6 bases and J dropped 5 bases, with 16 bases sitting between them. Looked up from germline, CDR1 is MNHEY and CDR2 is SVGAGI. Original processing notes: Researchers report that nucleated cell counts were estimated from reference gene primer amplification. TCRdb's copy holds only in-frame clones and misses some; the assay was immunoSEQ multiplex PCR. The D gene and trimming were derived from the DNA, and the V and J assignments and clone size from that table. The sample includes some 390,000 clones, more than 75% of them seen just once. The sequence derives from a human donor in a cohort sampled during active COVID-19. Sequences were obtained from peripheral blood. The J gene is TRBJ1-1, the V gene TRBV6-5; D may be TRBD1 (5 bases). CDR3 loop: CASSSGWGETEAFF. As DNA, the CDR3 is TGTGCCAGCAGCTCAGGGTGGGGCGAGACTGAAGCTTTCTTT.